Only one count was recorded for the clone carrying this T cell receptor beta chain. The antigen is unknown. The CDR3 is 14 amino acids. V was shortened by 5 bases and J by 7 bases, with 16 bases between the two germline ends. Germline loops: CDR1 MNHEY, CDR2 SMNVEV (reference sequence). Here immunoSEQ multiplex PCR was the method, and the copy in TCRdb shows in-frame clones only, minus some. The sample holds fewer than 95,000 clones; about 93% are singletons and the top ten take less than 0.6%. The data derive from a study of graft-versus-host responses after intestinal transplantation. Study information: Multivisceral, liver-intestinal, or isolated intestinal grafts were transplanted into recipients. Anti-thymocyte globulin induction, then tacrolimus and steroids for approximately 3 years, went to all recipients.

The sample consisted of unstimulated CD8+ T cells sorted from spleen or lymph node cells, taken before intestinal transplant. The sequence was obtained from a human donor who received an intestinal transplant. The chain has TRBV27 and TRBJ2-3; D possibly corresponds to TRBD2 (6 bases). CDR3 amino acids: CASSILAGRNTQYF. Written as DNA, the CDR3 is TGTGCCAGCAGTATACTAGCTGGGCGGAATACGCAGTATTTT.